The rows below give T cell receptor beta chains drawn from one sample of a study of cytomegalovirus exposure and HLA in healthy donors. The table came from immunoSEQ multiplex PCR; TCRdb's copy has only in-frame clones and leaves some out. This sample has over 150,000 clones, with roughly 78% found just once. The sequencing sample was made of PBMCs. The origin of the receptors is a woman between 50 and 59 years old in good health and CMV-seropositive. Each CDR3 is given with its conserved first and last residue. D genes are given only for firm matches. Some rows mark clone size as missing; the rest say once, few, many or name a class of expanded clone.

V: TRBV7-6; D: TRBD2; J: TRBJ2-7; size: NA; CDR3: CASSLAYSSGREAPYEQYF; DNA: TGTGCCAGCAGCTTAGCGTATAGTAGCGGGAGGGAAGCCCCCTACGAGCAGTACTTC
V: TRBV14; D: NA; J: TRBJ2-7; size: few; CDR3: CASSQARGPSRQQYF; DNA: TGTGCCAGCAGCCAAGCGCGGGGCCCATCCAGACAGCAGTACTTC
V: TRBV27; D: TRBD1; J: TRBJ2-7; size: few; CDR3: CASSNFGTAYEQYF; DNA: TGTGCCAGCAGCAATTTTGGGACAGCGTACGAGCAGTACTTC
V: TRBV29-1; D: NA; J: TRBJ1-4; size: NA; CDR3: CSVESVIGQEKLFF; DNA: TGCAGCGTTGAGTCGGTCATCGGACAAGAAAAACTGTTTTTT
V: TRBV18; D: NA; J: TRBJ1-3; size: NA; CDR3: CASSSGGGNTIYF; DNA: TGTGCCAGCTCGTCGGGGGGCGGAAACACCATATATTTT
V: TRBV5-4; D: NA; J: TRBJ1-2; size: NA; CDR3: CASSPEDYGYTF; DNA: TGTGCCAGCAGCCCAGAGGACTATGGCTACACCTTC
V: TRBV4-3; D: NA; J: TRBJ1-4; size: NA; CDR3: CASSPSGGRVTNEKLFF; DNA: TGCGCCAGCAGCCCGTCGGGAGGGCGAGTGACTAATGAAAAACTGTTTTTT
V: TRBV18; D: NA; J: TRBJ1-1; size: NA; CDR3: CASSVSREFEAFF; DNA: TGTGCCAGCTCGGTGTCGCGCGAATTTGAAGCTTTCTTT
V: TRBV28; D: TRBD2; J: TRBJ2-7; size: few; CDR3: CASRPGTRATGEQYF; DNA: TGTGCCAGCAGGCCCGGGACTAGGGCAACCGGGGAGCAGTACTTC
V: TRBV7-2; D: TRBD1; J: TRBJ2-7; size: NA; CDR3: CASSSTGVEQYF; DNA: TGTGCCAGCAGCTCCACAGGGGTCGAGCAGTACTTC
V: TRBV2; D: TRBD2; J: TRBJ2-1; size: NA; CDR3: CASSSRWTSGRGVGNEQFF; DNA: TGTGCCAGCAGTTCGAGATGGACTAGCGGGAGGGGAGTTGGAAATGAGCAGTTCTTC
V: TRBV4-3; D: NA; J: TRBJ2-1; size: once; CDR3: CASSQELGIEQFF; DNA: TGCGCCAGCAGCCAGGAACTAGGCATTGAGCAGTTCTTC
V: TRBV11-2; D: NA; J: TRBJ1-4; size: NA; CDR3: CASSPPPPANEKLFF; DNA: TGTGCCAGCAGCCCTCCCCCACCAGCTAATGAAAAACTGTTTTTT
V: TRBV7-2; D: NA; J: TRBJ2-3; size: NA; CDR3: CASSLVTGTSTDTQYF; DNA: TGTGCCAGCAGCTTAGTTACCGGGACTAGCACAGATACGCAGTATTTT
V: TRBV6-1; D: NA; J: TRBJ2-2; size: NA; CDR3: CASRFNTGELFF; DNA: TGTGCCAGCCGGTTTAACACCGGGGAGCTGTTTTTT
V: TRBV15; D: NA; J: TRBJ1-1; size: NA; CDR3: CATSTKGGGPEAFF; DNA: TGTGCCACCAGCACTAAAGGGGGGGGCCCTGAAGCTTTCTTT
V: TRBV29-1; D: NA; J: TRBJ1-4; size: NA; CDR3: CSVHFAEGATNEKLFF; DNA: TGCAGCGTCCACTTTGCTGAGGGAGCAACTAATGAAAAACTGTTTTTT
V: TRBV6-5; D: NA; J: TRBJ1-1; size: NA; CDR3: CASSYQGSTEAFF; DNA: TGTGCCAGCAGTTACCAGGGGAGCACTGAAGCTTTCTTT
V: TRBV29-1; D: NA; J: TRBJ1-1; size: NA; CDR3: CSVDPAPGIAFF; DNA: TGCAGCGTTGACCCCGCCCCGGGAATAGCTTTCTTT
V: TRBV7-6; D: TRBD2; J: TRBJ2-1; size: NA; CDR3: CASSLRASGGYNEQFF; DNA: TGTGCCAGCAGCTTAAGGGCTAGCGGAGGGTACAATGAGCAGTTCTTC
V: TRBV9; D: TRBD1; J: TRBJ1-2; size: once; CDR3: CASSVQDRAYDGYTF; DNA: TGTGCCAGCAGCGTTCAAGACAGGGCTTACGATGGCTACACCTTC
V: TRBV5-1; D: TRBD1; J: TRBJ1-6; size: few; CDR3: CASSLEGQGVRTLHF; DNA: TGCGCCAGCAGCTTGGAGGGACAGGGGGTGAGAACCCTCCACTTT
V: TRBV6-5; D: NA; J: TRBJ1-1; size: NA; CDR3: CASSYSGGGTEAFF; DNA: TGTGCCAGCAGTTACTCAGGAGGAGGGACTGAAGCTTTCTTT
V: TRBV28; D: TRBD1; J: TRBJ2-1; size: NA; CDR3: CASRKRQGAYYNEQFF; DNA: TGTGCCAGCAGGAAGAGACAGGGGGCTTACTACAATGAGCAGTTCTTC
V: TRBV29-1; D: TRBD2; J: TRBJ2-3; size: NA; CDR3: CSVEAGGPGDTQYF; DNA: TGCAGCGTTGAAGCGGGGGGGCCGGGAGATACGCAGTATTTT
V: TRBV15; D: NA; J: TRBJ2-7; size: NA; CDR3: CATSRVERPYEQYF; DNA: TGTGCCACCAGCAGAGTCGAGCGCCCCTACGAGCAGTACTTC
V: TRBV4-3; D: TRBD1; J: TRBJ2-7; size: once; CDR3: CASSKGQGTYEQYF; DNA: TGCGCCAGCAGCAAGGGACAGGGGACCTACGAGCAGTACTTC
V: TRBV9; D: NA; J: TRBJ2-3; size: few; CDR3: CASSVGNWASDTDTQYF; DNA: TGTGCCAGCAGCGTAGGTAACTGGGCCTCGGACACAGATACGCAGTATTTT
V: TRBV9; D: NA; J: TRBJ1-1; size: NA; CDR3: CASSEDIMNTEAFF; DNA: TGTGCCAGCAGCGAGGACATCATGAACACTGAAGCTTTCTTT
V: TRBV19; D: NA; J: TRBJ2-7; size: few; CDR3: CASSEARRPYEQYF; DNA: TGTGCCAGTAGTGAAGCCAGGAGGCCCTACGAGCAGTACTTC
V: TRBV12-1; D: NA; J: TRBJ1-4; size: NA; CDR3: CASVRDRGLEKLFF; DNA: TGTGCCAGTGTACGGGACAGGGGTCTAGAAAAACTGTTTTTT
V: TRBV2; D: NA; J: TRBJ1-3; size: NA; CDR3: CASSELGLRAGNTIYF; DNA: TGTGCCAGCAGTGAACTGGGACTGCGTGCTGGAAACACCATATATTTT
V: TRBV6-5; D: NA; J: TRBJ2-2; size: NA; CDR3: CASSYVLSRTGELFF; DNA: TGTGCCAGCAGTTACGTACTTTCACGCACCGGGGAGCTGTTTTTT
V: TRBV9; D: NA; J: TRBJ1-6; size: once; CDR3: CASSVAGTGYGSPLHF; DNA: TGTGCCAGCAGCGTAGCGGGTACAGGCTATGGCTCACCCCTCCACTTT
V: TRBV7-2; D: NA; J: TRBJ2-7; size: few; CDR3: CASSWDNYEQYF; DNA: TGTGCCAGCAGCTGGGACAACTACGAGCAGTACTTC
V: TRBV7-9; D: NA; J: TRBJ2-5; size: NA; CDR3: CASSPVGSLQETQYF; DNA: TGTGCCAGCAGCCCAGTGGGCTCTCTACAAGAGACCCAGTACTTC
V: TRBV5-4; D: TRBD1; J: TRBJ1-1; size: NA; CDR3: CASSTPGQGAGNTEAFF; DNA: TGTGCCAGCAGCACTCCGGGACAGGGGGCGGGGAACACTGAAGCTTTCTTT
V: TRBV5-1; D: TRBD1; J: TRBJ1-1; size: NA; CDR3: CASSSTFGQGEAFF; DNA: TGCGCCAGCAGCTCGACCTTTGGACAGGGTGAAGCTTTCTTT
V: TRBV19; D: NA; J: TRBJ2-2; size: NA; CDR3: CASSPRVGTGELFF; DNA: TGTGCCAGTAGCCCTCGGGTAGGAACCGGGGAGCTGTTTTTT
V: TRBV11-2; D: TRBD1; J: TRBJ2-1; size: NA; CDR3: CASRKWGQSYNEQFF; DNA: TGTGCCAGCAGAAAATGGGGACAGTCCTACAATGAGCAGTTCTTC
V: TRBV7-9; D: TRBD1; J: TRBJ1-5; size: NA; CDR3: CSSSFHRTGGLLQPQHF; DNA: TGTTCCAGCAGCTTCCATCGGACAGGGGGACTACTTCAGCCCCAGCATTTT
V: TRBV28; D: TRBD2; J: TRBJ2-1; size: once; CDR3: CASSKGPGLAGGPVPYNEQFF; DNA: TGTGCCAGCAGTAAGGGCCCTGGACTAGCGGGAGGGCCAGTCCCCTACAATGAGCAGTTCTTC
V: TRBV7-9; D: TRBD1; J: TRBJ1-2; size: NA; CDR3: CASSRLGQGYGYTF; DNA: TGTGCCAGCAGCCGGCTGGGACAGGGGTATGGCTACACCTTC
V: TRBV6-6; D: NA; J: TRBJ1-1; size: NA; CDR3: CASSSGFGAFF; DNA: TGTGCCAGCAGTAGTGGCTTTGGAGCTTTCTTT
V: TRBV27; D: NA; J: TRBJ2-7; size: few; CDR3: CASSSSYEQYF; DNA: TGTGCCAGCAGTTCTTCCTACGAGCAGTACTTC
V: TRBV28; D: TRBD2; J: TRBJ2-1; size: NA; CDR3: CASSLGAGGGASHEQFF; DNA: TGTGCCAGCAGTTTGGGAGCTGGGGGGGGAGCCTCCCATGAGCAGTTCTTC
V: TRBV28; D: NA; J: TRBJ1-5; size: NA; CDR3: CASSYPGTIGSQPQHF; DNA: TGTGCCAGCAGTTACCCCGGGACAATCGGGTCCCAGCCCCAGCATTTT
V: TRBV5-4; D: TRBD1; J: TRBJ1-1; size: NA; CDR3: CASSGDRANTEAFF; DNA: TGTGCCAGCAGCGGGGACAGGGCAAACACTGAAGCTTTCTTT
V: TRBV18; D: TRBD2; J: TRBJ2-7; size: NA; CDR3: CASSPTTSGDWPTKQYF; DNA: TGTGCCAGCTCACCGACGACTAGCGGGGATTGGCCTACGAAGCAGTACTTC
V: TRBV2; D: TRBD1; J: TRBJ2-7; size: NA; CDR3: CASSSGTASYEQYF; DNA: TGTGCCAGCAGTTCCGGGACAGCCTCCTACGAGCAGTACTTC
V: TRBV11-2; D: NA; J: TRBJ2-7; size: NA; CDR3: CASSYLYEQYF; DNA: TGTGCCAGCAGCTATTTATACGAGCAGTACTTC